This entry lists 28 T cell receptor beta chains sequenced from one sample in a study of T cells in Graves' hyperthyroidism and ophthalmopathy. RNA transcripts were the template for amplifying TCR beta CDR3 regions. RT-PCR in the first round (using the HTBI primer set) targeted the TCR CDR3. TCRdb processed the multiplex PCR reads anew with MiXCR; each CDR3 protein has one entry. This table has fewer than 900,000 distinct CDR3 sequences, roughly 20% appearing once. Sequencing input: blood. The receptors shown here come from a woman in her fifties or sixties with Graves' hyperthyroidism that later progressed to Graves' ophthalmopathy.

The sample holds many counts of this clonotype. J is TRBJ1-5 and V is TRBV3-1, with 7 bases lining up with TRBD1. The CDR3 has 14 amino acids. CDR1 and CDR2 from the germline V gene are LGHDT and YNNKEL (reference sequence). V was clipped by 4 bases and J by 4 bases; unmatched bases: 4. This CDR3 reads CASSPRGVNQPQHF. For the CDR3, the DNA is TGTGCCAGCAGCCCCAGGGGGGTTAATCAGCCCCAGCATTTT.

This clonotype was observed at least ten times. The chain employs TRBV2 and TRBJ1-2, with 9 bases identical to TRBD1. Germline V gene data show CDR1 as SNHLY and CDR2 as FYNNEI. The CDR3 extends over 15 amino acids. V lost 6 bases and J lost 5; bases outside the gene matches: 10. The CDR3 sequence: CASSEQGAPYYGYTF. Written as DNA, the CDR3 is TGTGCCAGCAGCGAACAGGGGGCGCCGTATTATGGCTACACCTTC.

This clonotype was seen repeatedly, ten times or more. The chain uses TRBV5-1 and TRBJ1-5; 7 positions agree with TRBD1. The germline gives CDR1 SGHRS, CDR2 YFSETQ. Trimming cost V 5 bases and J 5 bases; bases outside gene matches: 7. The length of the CDR3 is 14 residues. CDR3 loop: CASRPGGPDQPQHF. The CDR3 DNA reads as TGCGCCAGCAGGCCAGGGGGTCCAGATCAGCCCCAGCATTTT.

This clonotype showed up many times. The gene calls are TRBV6-1 and TRBJ1-2; the match to TRBD1 covers 7 bases. The CDR3 consists of 15 residues. From germline, CDR1 is MNHNS and CDR2 SASEGT. Trimming at V came to 7 bases and at J to 4 bases, leaving 12 bases not matched to a gene. The CDR3 sequence: CASTGGPGQLYGYTF. CDR3 sequence (DNA): TGTGCCAGCACCGGAGGTCCGGGACAGCTCTATGGCTACACCTTC.

This clonotype has a handful of counts. The chain combines TRBV5-6 with TRBJ1-4, with D hard to call. Germline assignment: CDR1 SGHDT and CDR2 YYEEEE. The length of the CDR3 is 14 residues. With 0 bases removed from V and 4 bases from J, the gap between germline ends came to 7 bases. CDR3 residues: CASSLASFNEKLFF. CDR3 DNA: TGTGCCAGCAGCTTGGCCAGCTTTAATGAAAAACTGTTTTTT.

Concerning this clonotype itself: This may be a read error, as it is one base from a much larger clone. The chain has TRBV20-1 and TRBJ1-2, with TRBD1 identical over 7 bases. The germline CDR1 and CDR2 sequences are DFQATT and SNEGSKA (reference sequence). The CDR3 totals 14 residues. The CDR3 DNA sequence: TGCAGTGCTAGAGATCAGGTGACAGGGCCTGGCAACACCTTC. Translated: CSARDQVTGPGNTF.

As concerns this clonotype: This could be a read error, since a much larger clone is one nucleotide away. The chain is built from TRBV12-3 or TRBV12-4 and TRBJ1-1; D is undetermined. The V end lost 6 bases, the J end lost 5 bases, and 10 bases lay between the germline ends. The CDR3 extends over 12 amino acids. The CDR3 DNA reads TGTGCCAGCAGCCAGCGAGGGACTGAAGCTTTCTTT. It is translated as CASSQRGTEAFF.

The chain is built from TRBV20-1 and TRBJ1-1, with a possible D match to TRBD1 (6 bases). V gave up 0 bases and J gave up 0 bases, with 17 bases separating them. Germline CDR1 and CDR2: DFQATT and SNEGSKA (reference sequence). The CDR3 consists of 17 residues. The CDR3 spells CSARDRGQGLLNTEAFF. The DNA of the CDR3 is TGCAGTGCTAGAGATCGGGGGCAGGGACTTTTGAACACTGAAGCTTTCTTT.

This clonotype was recorded a few times. The chain combines TRBV4-2 with TRBJ2-5; TRBD2 agrees at 9 bases. CDR1 and CDR2 from the germline V gene are LGHNA and YNFKEQ. This CDR3 contains 17 residues. The V gene end was trimmed by 0 bases and the J gene end by 5 bases; junction bases not matched to a gene: 10. The CDR3 DNA is TGTGCCAGCAGCCAAGAAGTAGCGGGGGAGGAGGGTGAGACCCAGTACTTC. This gives the protein CASSQEVAGEEGETQYF.

This clonotype showed up just a few times. The chain carries TRBV6-1 and TRBJ2-4; no clear D gene. This CDR3 contains 14 residues. V dropped 0 bases and J dropped 15 bases, with 18 bases sitting between them. Looked up from germline, CDR1 is MNHNS and CDR2 is SASEGT. CDR3 in DNA: TGTGCCAGCAGTGAAGCGGAGACTCGTCCCCGTAGGTACTTC. It yields the protein CASSEAETRPRRYF.

The J gene is TRBJ1-6, the V gene TRBV27, with 8 bases fitting TRBD1. Losses at the gene ends were 3 bases for V and 6 bases for J; bases not matched to a gene: 4. The CDR3 covers 15 residues. Germline CDR1 MNHEY, CDR2 SMNVEV (reference sequence). The CDR3 sequence is CASSFKGQGNSPLHF. CDR3 DNA: TGTGCCAGCAGTTTTAAAGGACAGGGTAATTCACCCCTCCACTTT.

The V and J genes are TRBV5-1 and TRBJ2-2, with 12 bases fitting TRBD2. The CDR3 extends over 16 amino acids. Germline assignment: CDR1 SGHRS and CDR2 YFSETQ. J gave up 1 base and V 8 bases, and 6 bases lay outside the gene matches. The CDR3 protein is CASPRLAGENTGELFF. The CDR3 DNA is TGCGCCAGTCCCCGACTAGCGGGGGAGAACACCGGGGAGCTGTTTTTT.

This clonotype showed up many times. This sequence joins TRBV5-4 and TRBJ2-7; D remains ambiguous. Germline-derived CDR1 and CDR2 are SGHNT and YYREEE (reference sequence). The V end was cut by 2 bases, the J end by 6 bases, with 12 bases between. CDR3 length: 13 amino acids. The CDR3 loop is CASSFGRTGEQYF. In DNA, the CDR3 is TGTGCCAGCAGCTTTGGACGGACGGGCGAGCAGTACTTC.

The table lists this clonotype with many counts. This chain uses TRBV5-1 with TRBJ2-5, with D uncertain. The V end was cut by 4 bases, the J end by 2 bases, with 15 bases between. Germline V gene lookup returns CDR1 SGHRS and CDR2 YFSETQ. This CDR3 contains 15 residues. As DNA, the CDR3 is TGCGCCAGCAGCCCCGGTTTTACAGCTCAAGAGACCCAGTACTTC. Amino acids: CASSPGFTAQETQYF.

This clonotype was recorded many times. This sequence joins TRBV11-2 and TRBJ2-5, with D perhaps matching TRBD1 or TRBD2 (5 bases each). Trimming took off 1 base at V and 5 bases at J, with 8 bases between the two ends. The length of the CDR3 is 13 residues. CDR1 is SGHAT, CDR2 FQNNGV, per germline. The CDR3 loop reads CASSLGGGETQYF. The DNA of the CDR3 is TGTGCCAGCAGCTTAGGGGGCGGGGAGACCCAGTACTTC.

The chain recombines TRBV2 with TRBJ1-4, with TRBD1 matching over 7 bases. Germline V gene lookup returns CDR1 SNHLY and CDR2 FYNNEI. The J segment lost 7 bases and the V segment lost 7 bases, leaving 12 bases of the junction unmatched. CDR3 length: 15 amino acids. The CDR3 DNA is TGTGCCAGCATCTGGACAGGCCCACCGGTTGAAAAACTGTTTTTT. Its translation is CASIWTGPPVEKLFF.

This clonotype was seen a few times. The DNA of the CDR3 is TGTGCCAGCTGCCGGGACACCAAAGTTGGGCCCCAGCATTTT. Residues: CASCRDTKVGPQHF. The rearrangement joins TRBV2 to TRBJ1-5, with D maybe TRBD1 (6 bases). The CDR3 extends over 14 amino acids. V lost 8 bases to trimming and J lost 9 bases, with 20 bases between them. The germline CDR1 and CDR2 sequences are SNHLY and FYNNEI.

This clonotype was observed a few times. This chain joins TRBV6-1 and TRBJ2-4, with D uncertain. CDR1 and CDR2 (germline): MNHNS, SASEGT. The CDR3 is made up of 11 amino acids. V was pared by 3 bases and J by 9 bases, with 6 bases between. CDR3 protein: CASSDGSIQYF. Written as DNA, the CDR3 is TGTGCCAGCAGTGATGGTAGCATTCAGTACTTC.

Only a few counts were recorded for this clonotype. The gene calls are TRBV27 and TRBJ2-5; 12 bases map to TRBD2. The CDR3 covers 18 residues. From germline, CDR1 is MNHEY and CDR2 SMNVEV (reference sequence). V was clipped by 6 bases and J by 1 base; unmatched bases: 12. The CDR3 spells CASSLLAGGRGSQETQYF. Here the CDR3 DNA reads TGTGCCAGCAGCCTTCTAGCGGGGGGGCGAGGTTCCCAAGAGACCCAGTACTTC.

The CDR3 loop is CASSESIRGSSYNEQFF. CDR3 nucleotide sequence: TGCGCCAGCAGTGAGTCGATCCGGGGTAGCTCCTACAATGAGCAGTTCTTC. This rearrangement joins TRBV10-1 to TRBJ2-1; D may be TRBD2 (5 bases). This CDR3 is built from 17 residues. Germline V gives CDR1 WNHNN, CDR2 SYGVQD (reference sequence). V lost 0 bases and J lost 0, with 12 bases in between.

The chain is built from TRBV19 and TRBJ2-2; D gene unclear. This CDR3 has 15 amino acids. The germline CDR1 and CDR2 sequences are LNHDA and SQIVND (reference sequence). Between the trimmed V and J ends, which lost 7 bases and 2 bases, there was a span of 14 bases. CDR3 protein: CASNRQSLNTGELFF. The DNA for the CDR3 is TGTGCCAGTAACCGGCAGAGCCTTAACACCGGGGAGCTGTTTTTT.

This clonotype has more than one count but fewer than ten. The rearrangement links TRBV12-3 or TRBV12-4 to TRBJ1-2; D might be TRBD1 (5 bases). The length of the CDR3 is 13 residues. Trimming took off 7 bases at V and 8 bases at J, with 17 bases between the two ends. The CDR3 spells CASKLGASRGYTF. CDR3 nucleotides: TGTGCCAGCAAGTTAGGGGCTTCCCGGGGCTACACCTTC.

The gene calls are TRBV15 and TRBJ1-1; possibly TRBD1 for D (5 bases). Germline V gives CDR1 LNHNV, CDR2 YYDKDF (reference sequence). This CDR3 contains 13 residues. With 8 bases removed from V and 1 base from J, the gap between germline ends came to 11 bases. The CDR3 loop is CATGLGANTEAFF. The DNA of the CDR3 is TGTGCCACCGGTCTCGGGGCGAACACTGAAGCTTTCTTT.

This clonotype was counted ten times or more. This rearrangement joins TRBV6-6 to TRBJ1-1; possibly TRBD1 for D (5 bases). Germline V gene data show CDR1 as MNHNY and CDR2 as SVGAGI (reference sequence). Trimming cost V 0 bases and J 4 bases, with 9 bases left between them. This CDR3 comprises 14 residues. CDR3: CASSYSRGSTEAFF. In nucleotides, the CDR3 is TGTGCCAGCAGTTACTCACGGGGGAGCACTGAAGCTTTCTTT.

The chain joins TRBV7-9 to TRBJ1-2; the match to TRBD1 covers 8 bases. CDR3 length equals 15 residues. V was clipped by 10 bases and J by 5 bases; unmatched bases: 15. Germline V lookup: CDR1 SEHNR, CDR2 FQNEAQ (reference sequence). Here the CDR3 reads CATSDLTGEVYGYTF. The CDR3 nucleotides read TGTGCCACCTCAGACCTGACAGGGGAGGTTTATGGCTACACCTTC.

The sample holds many counts of this clonotype. The rearrangement links TRBV20-1 to TRBJ2-2; D not certain. Between the trimmed V and J ends, which lost 0 bases and 0 bases, there was a span of 11 bases. CDR1 DFQATT and CDR2 SNEGSKA come from the germline V gene (reference sequence). The CDR3 covers 16 residues. CDR3 residues: CSARDRKRTNTGELFF. The CDR3 nucleotides are TGCAGTGCTAGAGATCGGAAGAGGACGAACACCGGGGAGCTGTTTTTT.

In this sample, this clonotype turned up many times. The chain uses TRBV11-1 and TRBJ1-2, with TRBD1 as a possible D gene (5 bases). V dropped 3 bases and J dropped 5 bases, with 13 bases sitting between them. The CDR3 covers 14 residues. Germline V gene lookup returns CDR1 SGHAT and CDR2 FQDESV (reference sequence). The chain's CDR3 is CASSLAGDEYGYTF. In nucleotides, the CDR3 is TGTGCCAGCAGCTTGGCGGGGGATGAATATGGCTACACCTTC.

This clonotype showed up many times. V usage is TRBV12-3 or TRBV12-4 and J usage is TRBJ2-1, with 12 bases lining up with TRBD2. After removal of 7 bases from V and 10 bases from J, the junction contained 8 bases not matched to a gene. The CDR3 consists of 14 residues. CDR3 bases: TGTGCCAGCATGCGACTAGCGGGGGATACGGAGCAGTTCTTC. Encoded protein: CASMRLAGDTEQFF.